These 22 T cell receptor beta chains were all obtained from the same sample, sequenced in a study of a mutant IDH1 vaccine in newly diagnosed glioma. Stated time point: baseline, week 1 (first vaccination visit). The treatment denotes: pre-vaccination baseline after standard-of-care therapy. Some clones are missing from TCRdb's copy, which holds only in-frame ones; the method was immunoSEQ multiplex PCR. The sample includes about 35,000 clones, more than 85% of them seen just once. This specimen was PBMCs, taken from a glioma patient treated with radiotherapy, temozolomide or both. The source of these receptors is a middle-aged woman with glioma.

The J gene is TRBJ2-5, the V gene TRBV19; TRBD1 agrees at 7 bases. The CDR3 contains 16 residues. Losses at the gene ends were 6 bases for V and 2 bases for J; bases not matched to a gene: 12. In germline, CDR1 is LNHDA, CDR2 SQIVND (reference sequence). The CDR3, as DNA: TGTGCCAGTAGAAGAATAACAGGGGTGGGGCAAGAGACCCAGTACTTC. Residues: CASRRITGVGQETQYF.

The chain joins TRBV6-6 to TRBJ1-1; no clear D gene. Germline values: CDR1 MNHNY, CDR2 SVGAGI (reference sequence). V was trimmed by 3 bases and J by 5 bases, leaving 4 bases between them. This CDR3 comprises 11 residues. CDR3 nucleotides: TGTGCCAGCAGTTATGAGACTGAAGCTTTCTTT. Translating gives CASSYETEAFF.

For the CDR3, the DNA is TGTGCCAGCAGTGATGGGGTCGGAGATACGCAGTATTTT. Its protein product is CASSDGVGDTQYF. The gene calls are TRBV5-4 and TRBJ2-3; D is undetermined. The CDR3 is 13 amino acids. Trimming shortened V by 5 bases and J by 5 bases, and 12 bases separated the two germline ends. The germline gives CDR1 SGHNT, CDR2 YYREEE (reference sequence).

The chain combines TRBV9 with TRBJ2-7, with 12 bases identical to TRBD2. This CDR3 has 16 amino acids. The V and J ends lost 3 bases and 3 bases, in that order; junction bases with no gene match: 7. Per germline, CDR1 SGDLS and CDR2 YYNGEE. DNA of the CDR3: TGTGCCAGCAGCGCGACGGGGACTAGCGGGTACTACGAGCAGTACTTC. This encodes CASSATGTSGYYEQYF.

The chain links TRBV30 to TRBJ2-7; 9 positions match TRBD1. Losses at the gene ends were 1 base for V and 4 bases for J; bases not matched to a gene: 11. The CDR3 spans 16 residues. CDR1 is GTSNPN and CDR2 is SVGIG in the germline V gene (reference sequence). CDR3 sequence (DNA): TGTGCCTGGAGTGCCGGGTCCGGGACAGGGAGTTACGAGCAGTACTTC. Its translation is CAWSAGSGTGSYEQYF. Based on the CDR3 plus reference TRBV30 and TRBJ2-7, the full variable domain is SQTIHQWPATLVQPVGSPLSLECTVEGTSNPNLYWYRQAAGRGLQLLFYSVGIGQISSEVPQNLSASRPQDRQFILSSKKLLLSDSGFYLCAWSAGSGTGSYEQYFGPGTRLTVT.

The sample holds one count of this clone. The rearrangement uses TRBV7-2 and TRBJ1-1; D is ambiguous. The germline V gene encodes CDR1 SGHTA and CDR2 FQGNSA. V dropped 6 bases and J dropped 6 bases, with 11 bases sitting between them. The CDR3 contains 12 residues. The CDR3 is CASSRQVSEAFF. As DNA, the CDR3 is TGTGCCAGCAGTCGCCAAGTGTCTGAAGCTTTCTTT.

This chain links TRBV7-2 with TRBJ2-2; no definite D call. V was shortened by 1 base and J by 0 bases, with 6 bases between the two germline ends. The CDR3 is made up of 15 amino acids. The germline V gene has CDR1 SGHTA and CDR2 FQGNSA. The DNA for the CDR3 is TGTGCCAGCAGCTTAGGCAGCGCGAACACCGGGGAGCTGTTTTTT. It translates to CASSLGSANTGELFF.

The CDR3 DNA is TGCGCCAGCTCTCGAGGGAGCTCCGAGCAGTACTTC. Translated, it gives CASSRGSSEQYF. The rearrangement joins TRBV10-1 to TRBJ2-7; D perhaps matches TRBD2 (5 bases). Between the trimmed V and J ends, which lost 8 bases and 6 bases, there was a span of 14 bases. The CDR3 runs 12 residues. Germline CDR1 reads WNHNN; CDR2 reads SYGVQD (reference sequence).

The CDR3 protein is CASSRGFAKNIQYF. CDR3 in DNA: TGTGCCAGCAGCAGAGGTTTCGCCAAAAACATTCAGTACTTC. The chain recombines TRBV7-2 with TRBJ2-4; D is ambiguous. V shed 5 bases and J shed 1 base, with 9 bases lying between them. The CDR3 loop spans 14 amino acids. CDR1 and CDR2 from the germline V gene are SGHTA and FQGNSA. The variable domain in full, with the rest retrieved from reference TRBV7-2 and TRBJ2-4, is GAGVSQSPSNKVTEKGKDVELRCDPISGHTALYWYRQSLGQGLEFLIYFQGNSAPDKSGLPSDRFSAERTGGSVSTLTIQRTQQEDSAVYLCASSRGFAKNIQYFGAGTRLSVL.

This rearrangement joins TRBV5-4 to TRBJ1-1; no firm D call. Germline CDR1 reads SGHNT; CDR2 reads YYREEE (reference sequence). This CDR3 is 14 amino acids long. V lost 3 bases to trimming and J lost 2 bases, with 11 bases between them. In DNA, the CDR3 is TGTGCCAGCAGCTCGAGGACGGGAAACACTGAAGCTTTCTTT. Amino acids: CASSSRTGNTEAFF.

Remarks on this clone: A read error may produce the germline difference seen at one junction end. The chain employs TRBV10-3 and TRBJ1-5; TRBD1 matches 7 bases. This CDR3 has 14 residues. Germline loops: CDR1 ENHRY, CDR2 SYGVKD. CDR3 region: CPEGGATLNQPQHF. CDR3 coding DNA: TGCCCCGAAGGGGGCGCAACCCTGAATCAGCCCCAGCATTTT.

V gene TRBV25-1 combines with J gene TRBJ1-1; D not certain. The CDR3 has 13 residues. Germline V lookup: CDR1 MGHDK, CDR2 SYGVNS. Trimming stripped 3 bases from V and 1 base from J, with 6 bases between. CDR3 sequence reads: CASSENRNTEAFF. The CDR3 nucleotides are TGTGCCAGCAGTGAGAACAGGAACACTGAAGCTTTCTTT.

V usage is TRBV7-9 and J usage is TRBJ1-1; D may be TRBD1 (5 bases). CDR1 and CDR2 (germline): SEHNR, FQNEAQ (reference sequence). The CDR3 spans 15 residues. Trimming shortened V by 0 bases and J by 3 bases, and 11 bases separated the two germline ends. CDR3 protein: CASSLARGGDTEAFF. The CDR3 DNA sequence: TGTGCCAGCAGCTTAGCTCGGGGGGGGGACACTGAAGCTTTCTTT.

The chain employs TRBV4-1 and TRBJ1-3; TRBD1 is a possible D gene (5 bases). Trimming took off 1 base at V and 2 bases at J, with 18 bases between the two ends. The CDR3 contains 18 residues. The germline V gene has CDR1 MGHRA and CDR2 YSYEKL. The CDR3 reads CASSQGPGFGGTGNTIYF. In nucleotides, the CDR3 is TGCGCCAGCAGCCAAGGGCCGGGCTTCGGGGGAACTGGAAACACCATATATTTT.

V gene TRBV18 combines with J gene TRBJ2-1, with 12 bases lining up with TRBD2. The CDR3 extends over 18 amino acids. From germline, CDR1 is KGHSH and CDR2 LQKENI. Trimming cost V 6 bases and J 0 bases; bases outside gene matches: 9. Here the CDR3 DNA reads TGTGCCAGCTCTCAACTAGCGGGAGGCCTGAGCTCCTACAATGAGCAGTTCTTC. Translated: CASSQLAGGLSSYNEQFF.

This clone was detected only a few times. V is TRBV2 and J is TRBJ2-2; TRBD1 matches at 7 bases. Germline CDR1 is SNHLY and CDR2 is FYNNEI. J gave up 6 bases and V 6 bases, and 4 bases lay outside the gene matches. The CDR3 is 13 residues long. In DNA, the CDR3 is TGTGCCAGCAGAAGCGACAGGGCCGGGGAGCTGTTTTTT. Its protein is CASRSDRAGELFF.

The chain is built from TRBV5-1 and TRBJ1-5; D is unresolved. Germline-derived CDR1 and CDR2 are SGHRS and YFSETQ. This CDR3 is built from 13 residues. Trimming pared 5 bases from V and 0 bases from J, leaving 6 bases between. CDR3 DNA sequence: TGCGCCAGCAGTTTCGATAGCAATCAGCCCCAGCATTTT. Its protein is CASSFDSNQPQHF.

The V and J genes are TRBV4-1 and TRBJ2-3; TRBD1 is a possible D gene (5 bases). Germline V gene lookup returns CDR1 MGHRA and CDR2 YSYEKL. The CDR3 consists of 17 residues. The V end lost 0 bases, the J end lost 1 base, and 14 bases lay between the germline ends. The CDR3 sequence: CASSQEFETARTDTQYF. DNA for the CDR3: TGCGCCAGCAGCCAAGAGTTTGAGACAGCACGCACAGATACGCAGTATTTT.

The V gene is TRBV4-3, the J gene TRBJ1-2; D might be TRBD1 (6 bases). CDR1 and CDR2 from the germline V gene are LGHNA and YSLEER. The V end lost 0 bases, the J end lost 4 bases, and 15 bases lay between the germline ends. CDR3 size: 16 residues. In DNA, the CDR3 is TGCGCCAGCAGCCAAGATCCCAGGGGAAACCCCTATGGCTACACCTTC. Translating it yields CASSQDPRGNPYGYTF.

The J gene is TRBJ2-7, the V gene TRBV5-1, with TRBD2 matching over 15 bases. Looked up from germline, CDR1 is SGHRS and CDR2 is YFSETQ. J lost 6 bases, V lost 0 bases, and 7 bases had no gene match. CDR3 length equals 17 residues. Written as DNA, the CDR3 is TGCGCCAGCAGCTTGGGGACTAGCGGGAGGGCGGTATTCGAGCAGTACTTC. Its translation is CASSLGTSGRAVFEQYF.

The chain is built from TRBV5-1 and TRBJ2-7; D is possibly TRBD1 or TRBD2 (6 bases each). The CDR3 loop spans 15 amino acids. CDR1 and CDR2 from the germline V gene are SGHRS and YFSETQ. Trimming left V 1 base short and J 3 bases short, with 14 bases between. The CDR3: CASSLTEGGGYEQYF. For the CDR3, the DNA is TGCGCCAGCAGCTTGACCGAGGGGGGTGGCTACGAGCAGTACTTC.

CDR3 amino acids: CASSLEAPTRVGNTIYF. CDR3 bases: TGTGCCAGCAGCTTAGAGGCCCCAACAAGGGTTGGAAACACCATATATTTT. The chain employs TRBV11-2 and TRBJ1-3; D gene uncertain. V was clipped by 0 bases and J by 3 bases, with 15 bases between them. This CDR3 has 17 amino acids. CDR1 is SGHAT, CDR2 FQNNGV, per germline.